These 32 T cell receptor beta chains originate from one sample sequenced in a study of tumor-infiltrating lymphocytes in localized non-small cell lung cancer (dated by TCRdb to the early 2020s). Libraries were constructed by the immunoSEQ multiplex PCR assay. In TCRdb, the immuneACCESS table is reduced to in-frame sequences with V and J assigned. These tables do not hold every clone; where another copy was compared, an unresolved V gene accounts for under half, and the others remain unexplained. The sample table shows some 16,000 clones, and about 42% are seen once. The ten largest clones capture roughly 16% of the sample. The sequencing sample was made of lung tumor tissue. Receptors originate from a human donor with non-small cell lung cancer.

J is TRBJ1-1 and V is TRBV6-6; D uncertain. This CDR3 comprises 12 residues. V was clipped by 2 bases and J by 5 bases, with 6 bases between them. Germline V gene lookup returns CDR1 MNHNY and CDR2 SVGAGI (reference sequence). This CDR3 reads CASSYRVTEAFF. Here the CDR3 DNA reads TGTGCCAGCAGTTACAGGGTGACTGAAGCTTTCTTT.

The rearrangement joins TRBV7-6 to TRBJ2-1; D is tentatively TRBD1 or TRBD2 (5 bases each). The V gene's germline CDR1 is SGHVS and CDR2 FNYEAQ. The CDR3 has 18 amino acids. The ends were cut back, 2 bases at V and 7 bases at J, with 24 bases in the middle. The CDR3 nucleotides read TGTGCCAGCAGCTTACGGTCGGGTAGGGACCGGCCCTCGAATGAGCAGTTCTTC. Protein sequence: CASSLRSGRDRPSNEQFF.

This sequence joins TRBV5-8 and TRBJ2-7; TRBD1 aligns across 9 bases. Germline V gene lookup returns CDR1 SGHTS and CDR2 YDEGEE. The CDR3 has 15 amino acids. The J segment lost 4 bases and the V segment lost 4 bases, leaving 9 bases of the junction unmatched. CDR3 region: CASSRYGTGMYEQYF. The CDR3 DNA reads TGTGCCAGCAGCCGCTACGGGACAGGGATGTACGAGCAGTACTTC.

This clone has just one count. J is TRBJ2-2 and V is TRBV5-6, with D possibly matching TRBD1 (6 bases). This CDR3 contains 16 residues. Germline-derived CDR1 and CDR2 are SGHDT and YYEEEE. Trimming pared 4 bases from V and 0 bases from J, leaving 13 bases between. The CDR3 nucleotides are TGTGCCAGCAGCGGCCTCCGGACAGCGAACACCGGGGAGCTGTTTTTT. Its protein product is CASSGLRTANTGELFF.

The sample holds a few counts of this clone. The gene calls are TRBV28 and TRBJ1-4, with 9 nucleotides matching TRBD1. J lost 10 bases, V lost 5 bases, and 11 bases had no gene match. The CDR3 extends over 15 amino acids. Germline CDR1 and CDR2: MDHEN and SYDVKM. The CDR3 DNA reads TGTGCCAGCAGTCTTTCCGGGACAGGGTACGGAAAACTGTTTTTT. This encodes CASSLSGTGYGKLFF.

This clone was found many times. V is TRBV6-6 and J is TRBJ2-7, with D unresolved. This CDR3 region has 15 residues. Trimming cost V 2 bases and J 2 bases, with 13 bases left between them. The germline CDR1 and CDR2 sequences are MNHNY and SVGAGI (reference sequence). In DNA form, the CDR3 reads TGTGCCAGCAGTTACCCTCTCGGGCAGGCCTACGAGCAGTACTTC. It encodes CASSYPLGQAYEQYF.

This clone has just one count. The chain has TRBV7-9 and TRBJ1-4; perhaps TRBD1 as D (5 bases). The CDR3 contains 14 residues. Germline V gene lookup returns CDR1 SEHNR and CDR2 FQNEAQ (reference sequence). V lost 3 bases to trimming and J lost 3 bases, with 8 bases between them. CDR3 sequence (DNA): TGTGCCAGCAGCTTGGACATATCTAATGAAAAACTGTTTTTT. It translates to CASSLDISNEKLFF.

In its sample, this clone is medium-sized (0.01 to 0.1%). The CDR3 here is CASSQETGPSYEQYF. The DNA of the CDR3 is TGTGCCAGCAGCCAAGAGACAGGACCTTCCTACGAGCAGTACTTC. The V and J genes are TRBV4-2 and TRBJ2-7; D may be TRBD1 (6 bases). The V and J ends lost 0 bases and 1 base respectively, with 10 bases between them. Per germline, CDR1 LGHNA and CDR2 YNFKEQ. The CDR3 extends over 15 amino acids.

This clone was counted between two and nine times. V usage is TRBV6-5 and J usage is TRBJ1-5, with no clear D. Germline CDR1 MNHEY, CDR2 SVGAGI. V lost 6 bases and J 0 bases, leaving 12 bases between the germline ends. The CDR3 extends over 15 amino acids. The CDR3 reads CASRGGIYSNQPQHF. The CDR3 DNA reads as TGTGCCAGCAGGGGAGGAATCTATAGCAATCAGCCCCAGCATTTT.

This clone was seen a few times. This chain uses TRBV5-6 with TRBJ1-2; D remains unclear. The CDR3 runs 16 residues. Trimming took 1 base from V and 4 from J, leaving 17 bases between them. Germline loops: CDR1 SGHDT, CDR2 YYEEEE. The CDR3 region has the DNA TGTGCCAGCAGCTTGATGGCGGGTCGTGGCTTCTATGGCTACACCTTC. Translating it yields CASSLMAGRGFYGYTF.

This clone has more than one count but fewer than ten. The chain carries TRBV5-6 and TRBJ1-2; D gene unclear. The CDR3 runs to 12 residues. Germline V gives CDR1 SGHDT, CDR2 YYEEEE. Trimming left V 2 bases short and J 7 bases short, with 9 bases between. The CDR3, as DNA: TGTGCCAGCAGCTTTTATACGTCTGGCTACACCTTC. Translated, it gives CASSFYTSGYTF.

The genes are TRBV11-3 and TRBJ2-7, with a possible D match to TRBD1 (6 bases). V was clipped by 6 bases and J by 1 base, with 10 bases between them. The CDR3 is made up of 13 amino acids. The V gene's germline CDR1 is SGHNT and CDR2 YENEEA. The DNA for the CDR3 is TGTGCCAGCAGTCGGACAGAGTCCTACGAGCAGTACTTC. Encoded protein: CASSRTESYEQYF.

Many counts were recorded for this clone. The chain recombines TRBV4-3 with TRBJ2-7; TRBD1 aligns across 8 bases. The germline V gene has CDR1 LGHNA and CDR2 YSLEER. The V and J ends lost 0 bases and 5 bases, in that order; junction bases with no gene match: 6. This CDR3 contains 15 residues. This CDR3 is CASSQELHRGNEQYF. In DNA, the CDR3 is TGCGCCAGCAGCCAAGAACTGCACAGGGGGAACGAGCAGTACTTC.

This clone was found a few times. V usage is TRBV10-3 and J usage is TRBJ1-1; TRBD1 is a possible D gene (5 bases). V was pared by 7 bases and J by 5 bases, with 14 bases between. This CDR3 has 13 amino acids. Germline loops: CDR1 ENHRY, CDR2 SYGVKD. CDR3 amino acids: CAITARDGTEAFF. DNA of the CDR3: TGTGCCATCACGGCCAGGGATGGAACTGAAGCTTTCTTT.

This clone was picked up a small number of times. The chain recombines TRBV27 with TRBJ1-1, with 10 bases matching TRBD1. This CDR3 has 13 residues. The germline V gene has CDR1 MNHEY and CDR2 SMNVEV (reference sequence). V trimming: 6 bases; J trimming: 5 bases; junction bases outside the gene matches: 3. The CDR3 reads CASRTGGGTEAFF. The CDR3 DNA reads TGTGCCAGCAGGACAGGGGGCGGGACTGAAGCTTTCTTT.

The J gene is TRBJ1-3, the V gene TRBV6-5; D is possibly TRBD1 (6 bases). The CDR3 length is 15 residues. Germline-derived CDR1 and CDR2 are MNHEY and SVGAGI. Deletions cut 4 bases from V and 4 bases from J, with 14 bases between. CDR3 region: CASSFGGPPGNTIYF. The CDR3 nucleotides read TGTGCCAGCAGTTTTGGGGGCCCTCCCGGAAACACCATATATTTT.

The chain joins TRBV6-5 to TRBJ1-4; tentative D call: TRBD1 (5 bases). Germline assignment: CDR1 MNHEY and CDR2 SVGAGI. Between the trimmed V and J ends, which lost 2 bases and 9 bases, there was a span of 13 bases. The CDR3 is 14 residues long. This CDR3 reads CASSYVGAKKKLFF. The DNA for the CDR3 is TGTGCCAGCAGTTACGTAGGGGCCAAGAAAAAACTGTTTTTT.

This clone showed up just a few times. V is TRBV30 and J is TRBJ1-5; the D is unclear. CDR3 length: 13 residues. Germline values: CDR1 GTSNPN, CDR2 SVGIG (reference sequence). V was clipped by 2 bases and J by 4 bases, with 9 bases between them. CDR3 coding DNA: TGTGCCTGGAGTACCGGCCTAAATCAGCCCCAGCATTTT. Its translation is CAWSTGLNQPQHF.

The J gene is TRBJ1-3, the V gene TRBV6-5; 7 bases fit TRBD1. This CDR3 region has 16 residues. Trimming at V came to 2 bases and at J to 0 bases, leaving 4 bases not matched to a gene. Germline V gene data show CDR1 as MNHEY and CDR2 as SVGAGI. CDR3 protein: CASSYTGQSSGNTIYF. The CDR3 DNA reads as TGTGCCAGCAGTTACACGGGACAGAGCTCTGGAAACACCATATATTTT.

This clone was recorded a few times. The chain employs TRBV28 and TRBJ1-5, with D perhaps TRBD1 (6 bases). CDR3 length: 15 amino acids. Germline values: CDR1 MDHEN, CDR2 SYDVKM. The V and J ends lost 7 bases and 4 bases respectively, with 17 bases between them. The CDR3 DNA follows: TGTGCCAGCACCCGAGCGGGGGGCCGGAATCAGCCCCAGCATTTT. This codes for CASTRAGGRNQPQHF.

The gene calls are TRBV7-8 and TRBJ1-1; D call uncertain. The CDR3 length is 15 residues. Germline CDR1 and CDR2: SGHVS and FQNEAQ. The V gene lost 0 bases and the J gene lost 0 bases, with 8 bases spanning the gap. For the CDR3, the DNA is TGTGCCAGCAGCTTAGCCCCAGGCATGAACACTGAAGCTTTCTTT. Encoded protein: CASSLAPGMNTEAFF.

This clone was detected only a few times. The chain uses TRBV9 and TRBJ1-1; no firm D call. CDR1 and CDR2 (germline): SGDLS, YYNGEE. The CDR3 is made up of 15 amino acids. Trimming pared 0 bases from V and 3 bases from J, leaving 12 bases between. CDR3 DNA sequence: TGTGCCAGCAGCGTAGTGGCCAAAAGGGACACTGAAGCTTTCTTT. It translates to CASSVVAKRDTEAFF.

This clone has a count of ten or more. The chain uses TRBV6-5 and TRBJ1-2, with D perhaps matching TRBD1 (5 bases). The germline V gene encodes CDR1 MNHEY and CDR2 SVGAGI. The CDR3 totals 15 residues. Trimming removed 2 bases from V and 2 bases from J, with 12 bases in between. The CDR3 bases are TGTGCCAGCAGTTACGTACCAGGGTCGAACTATGGCTACACCTTC. It encodes CASSYVPGSNYGYTF.

The rearrangement links TRBV7-9 to TRBJ2-3, with 10 bases fitting TRBD1. Trimming took 5 bases from V and 7 from J; bases not matched to a gene: 6. There are 14 residues in the CDR3. Germline V gene lookup returns CDR1 SEHNR and CDR2 FQNEAQ (reference sequence). The CDR3 nucleotides are TGTGCCAGCAGCCGGACAGGGGGAGGTTATACGCAGTATTTT. Its translation: CASSRTGGGYTQYF.

The J gene is TRBJ1-1, the V gene TRBV4-1; D is possibly TRBD1 (6 bases). V lost 5 bases and J lost 10, with 20 bases in between. CDR1 is MGHRA and CDR2 is YSYEKL in the germline V gene. The CDR3 totals 14 residues. CDR3 region: CASSFKHDRGGAFF. Written as DNA, the CDR3 is TGCGCCAGCAGCTTCAAGCATGACCGAGGGGGAGCTTTCTTT.

This clone has a handful of counts. V gene TRBV30 combines with J gene TRBJ1-5, with TRBD1 identical over 8 bases. J was trimmed by 2 bases and V by 5 bases; bases with no gene match: 5. CDR1 is GTSNPN and CDR2 is SVGIG in the germline V gene (reference sequence). The CDR3 sequence is 14 residues long. The CDR3 region is CAWQTGGGNQPQHF. The DNA for the CDR3 is TGTGCCTGGCAAACAGGGGGGGGCAATCAGCCCCAGCATTTT.

The chain combines TRBV6-6 with TRBJ1-2; D remains unclear. This CDR3 has 13 amino acids. The germline V gene has CDR1 MNHNY and CDR2 SVGAGI (reference sequence). V was clipped by 0 bases and J by 3 bases, with 5 bases between them. The CDR3 DNA is TGTGCCAGCAGTTACTCGATGGACTATGGCTACACCTTC. Its translation: CASSYSMDYGYTF.

The CDR3 DNA sequence: TGTGCCAGCAGCTTAGATCACGCCTCCTACGAGCAGTACTTC. Translating gives CASSLDHASYEQYF. The genes are TRBV7-9 and TRBJ2-7; D unresolved. There are 14 residues in the CDR3. The germline V gene has CDR1 SEHNR and CDR2 FQNEAQ (reference sequence). Trimming took 1 base from V and 0 from J, leaving 7 bases between them.

This clone was detected only a few times. Written as DNA, the CDR3 is TGTGCCAGCAGCCCGTCCCTGGGTGGGCGCAATCAGCCCCAGCATTTT. It codes for CASSPSLGGRNQPQHF. The chain has TRBV6-6 and TRBJ1-5, with no clear D. The CDR3 covers 16 residues. Germline CDR1 is MNHNY and CDR2 is SVGAGI (reference sequence). Trimming pared 6 bases from V and 2 bases from J, leaving 17 bases between.

The chain uses TRBV29-1 and TRBJ2-5, with 14 positions matching TRBD2. The CDR3 extends over 16 amino acids. Germline V gene lookup returns CDR1 SQVTM and CDR2 ANQGSEA. With V trimmed by 5 bases and J by 0 bases, 5 bases remained unmatched. In nucleotides, the CDR3 is TGCAGCGTTCTGACGGGACTAGCGGGGGACCAAGAGACCCAGTACTTC. Encoded protein: CSVLTGLAGDQETQYF. The full variable domain, completed using reference TRBV29-1 and TRBJ2-5, is SAVISQKPSRDICQRGTSLTIQCQVDSQVTMMFWYRQQPGQSLTLIATANQGSEATYESGFVIDKFPISRPNLTFSTLTVSNMSPEDSSIYLCSVLTGLAGDQETQYFGPGTRLLVL.

This clone was recorded a few times. CDR3 residues: CASSYASPLETQYF. As DNA, the CDR3 is TGTGCCAGCAGTTACGCCTCTCCTTTAGAGACCCAGTACTTC. The rearrangement joins TRBV6-5 to TRBJ2-5; D gene ambiguous. This CDR3 region has 14 residues. V was pared by 2 bases and J by 4 bases, with 11 bases between. Germline CDR1 is MNHEY and CDR2 is SVGAGI.

The rearrangement uses TRBV11-3 and TRBJ1-3; 7 bases match TRBD1. V dropped 3 bases and J dropped 4; count of bases not matched to a gene: 0. The CDR3 is made up of 13 amino acids. Germline assignment: CDR1 SGHNT and CDR2 YENEEA. As DNA, the CDR3 is TGTGCCAGCAGCTTGACAGGGGGAAACACCATATATTTT. Translated, it gives CASSLTGGNTIYF.